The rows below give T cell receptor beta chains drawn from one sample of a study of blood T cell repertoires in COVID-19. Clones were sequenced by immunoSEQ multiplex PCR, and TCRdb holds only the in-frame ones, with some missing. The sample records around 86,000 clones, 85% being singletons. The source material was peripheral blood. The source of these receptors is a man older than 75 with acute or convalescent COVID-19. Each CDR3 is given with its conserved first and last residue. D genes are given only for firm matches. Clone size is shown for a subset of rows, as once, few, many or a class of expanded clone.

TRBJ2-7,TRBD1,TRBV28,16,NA,TGTGCCAGCAGTTTCCGGGACAGGATTAGCTCCTACGAGCAGTACTTC,CASSFRDRISSYEQYF
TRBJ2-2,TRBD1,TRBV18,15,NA,TGTGCCAGCTCACTCCGGGACAGGGACACCGGGGAGCTGTTTTTT,CASSLRDRDTGELFF
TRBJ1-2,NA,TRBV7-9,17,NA,TGTGCCAGCAGCTTAGTGGGAGGAAGAAGATCTAACTATGGCTACACCTTC,CASSLVGGRRSNYGYTF
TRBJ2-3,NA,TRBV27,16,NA,TGTGCCAGCAGTTCCCTCGCGGGATCGGTCACAGATACGCAGTATTTT,CASSSLAGSVTDTQYF
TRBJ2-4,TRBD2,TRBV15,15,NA,TGTGCCACCAGCAGTCAAGCGGGAGGTGGAAACATTCAGTACTTC,CATSSQAGGGNIQYF
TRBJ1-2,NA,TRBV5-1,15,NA,TGCGCCAGCAGCTTGGGGTCGGGGGAGGCTTATGGCTACACCTTC,CASSLGSGEAYGYTF
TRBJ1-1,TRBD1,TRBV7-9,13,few,TGTGCCAGCAGCGAACAGGGGGCAACTGAAGCTTTCTTT,CASSEQGATEAFF
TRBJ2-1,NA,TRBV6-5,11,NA,TGTGCCAGCAGCGATCCGAGCGAGCAGTTCTTC,CASSDPSEQFF
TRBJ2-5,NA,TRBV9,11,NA,TGTGCCAGCAGCGTCTCGGAGACCCAGTACTTC,CASSVSETQYF
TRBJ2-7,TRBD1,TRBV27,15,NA,TGTGCCAGCAGTAGGGGGACAGGGTTCGCCTACGAGCAGTACTTC,CASSRGTGFAYEQYF
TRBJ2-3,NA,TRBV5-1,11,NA,TGCGCCAGCAGGTTCCTTGATACGCAGTATTTT,CASRFLDTQYF
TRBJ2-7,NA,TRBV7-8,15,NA,TGTGCCAGCAGCTTAGCCCCGACAGTCTCCTACGAGCAGTACTTC,CASSLAPTVSYEQYF
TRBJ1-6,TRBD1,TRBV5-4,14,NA,TGTGCCAGCCAGGGGGGACAGAGAAGCTCACCCCTCCACTTT,CASQGGQRSSPLHF
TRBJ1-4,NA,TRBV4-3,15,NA,TGCGCCAGCAGCCAAGATCCCCAGGGTATTGAAAAACTGTTTTTT,CASSQDPQGIEKLFF
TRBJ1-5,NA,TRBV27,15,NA,TGTGCCAGCAGTTTCGGCGCGGTCGGCAATCAGCCCCAGCATTTT,CASSFGAVGNQPQHF
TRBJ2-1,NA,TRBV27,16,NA,TGTGCCAGCAGTTTTGAGGGAAGAAGCTCCTACAATGAGCAGTTCTTC,CASSFEGRSSYNEQFF
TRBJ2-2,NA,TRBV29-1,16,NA,TGCAGCGTTGAAGGGGAGCGGCGGAGGAACACCGGGGAGCTGTTTTTT,CSVEGERRRNTGELFF
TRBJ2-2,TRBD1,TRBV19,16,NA,TGTGCCAGTAGTATCCTACAGGGGGCGAACACCGGGGAGCTGTTTTTT,CASSILQGANTGELFF
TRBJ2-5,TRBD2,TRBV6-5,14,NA,TGTGCCAGCAGGGGTAGCGGGAATAAGGAGACCCAGTACTTC,CASRGSGNKETQYF
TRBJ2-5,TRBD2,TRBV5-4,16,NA,TGTGCCAGCAGCTTGGCCAGGCTAGCGGATCAAGAGACCCAGTACTTC,CASSLARLADQETQYF
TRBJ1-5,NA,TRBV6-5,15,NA,TGTGCCAGCAGGACCCACAGGGAACCCCAGCAGCCCCAGCATTTT,CASRTHREPQQPQHF
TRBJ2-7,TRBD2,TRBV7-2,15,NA,TGTGCCAGCAGCTTAGAAGGGACTAGCGGGAGTGAGCAGTACTTC,CASSLEGTSGSEQYF
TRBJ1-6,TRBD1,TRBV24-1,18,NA,TGTGCCACCAGTGATTTGAGACAGGGAAGGTTGGATAATTCACCCCTCCACTTT,CATSDLRQGRLDNSPLHF
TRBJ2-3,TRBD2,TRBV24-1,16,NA,TGTGCCACCAGCGCCCCGACTAGCGGCCACACAGATACGCAGTATTTT,CATSAPTSGHTDTQYF
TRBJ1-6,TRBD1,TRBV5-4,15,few,TGTGCCAGCAGTTCTCGGACAGGGAACAACTCACCCCTCCACTTT,CASSSRTGNNSPLHF
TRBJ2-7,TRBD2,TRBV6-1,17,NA,TGTGCCAGCAGTGCCGGGAGGGGGTCCATCTCCTTCTACGAGCAGTACTTC,CASSAGRGSISFYEQYF
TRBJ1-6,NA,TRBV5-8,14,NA,TGTGCCAGCAGCTTGTCAGGGGTAAATTCACCCCTCCACTTT,CASSLSGVNSPLHF
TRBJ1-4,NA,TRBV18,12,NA,TGTGCCAGCTCACCATCCGAGAGAAAACTGTTTTTT,CASSPSERKLFF
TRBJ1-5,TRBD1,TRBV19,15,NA,TGTGCCAGTAGTACAGGACAGGGGGCGCGGTCGGCCCAGCATTTT,CASSTGQGARSAQHF
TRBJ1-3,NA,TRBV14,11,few,TGTGCCAGCTCGGTTGGAAACACCATATATTTT,CASSVGNTIYF
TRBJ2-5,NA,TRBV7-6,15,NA,TGTGCCAGCAGCTTAGGAGGACTCCAACAAGAGACCCAGTACTTC,CASSLGGLQQETQYF